Detailed here is one TCR beta chain. The antigen remains unidentified. The sample originates from a study of cytomegalovirus exposure and HLA in healthy donors. Study-level findings and limits: Later analysis suggested most CMV-associated TCR beta chains were HLA-restricted. The investigators catalogued 180 or so TCR beta chains as cytomegalovirus-associated. CMV serostatus was the sole immune exposure data available.

Germline V lookup: CDR1 LNHDA, CDR2 SQIVND (reference sequence). Trimming shortened V by 10 bases and J by 6 bases, and 12 bases separated the two germline ends. This CDR3 region has 11 residues. PCR employed 60 Vbeta and 13 Jbeta primers. The method was immunoSEQ multiplex PCR; TCRdb's version includes in-frame clones alone and lacks a portion of them. The sample shows 150,000 to 200,000 clones, and over 1% sits with its ten largest clones. The sequence came from a woman aged 55-69 years in good health and CMV-seronegative. The chain links TRBV19 to TRBJ1-1; D is undetermined. The sample comprised PBMCs. This chain's CDR3 is CATTRSAEAFF. DNA of the CDR3: TGTGCCACTACTCGTAGTGCTGAAGCTTTCTTT.